The present T cell receptor beta chain was sequenced within a study of cytomegalovirus exposure and HLA in healthy donors. This CDR3 is 15 amino acids long. Unmatched junction bases numbered 5, after V lost 3 bases and J lost 3 bases. The germline CDR1 and CDR2 sequences are LNHNV and YYDKDF (reference sequence). With 60 Vbeta and 13 Jbeta primers, the PCR was carried out. Clones were sequenced by immunoSEQ multiplex PCR, and TCRdb holds only the in-frame ones, with some missing. The table lists some 100,000 clones, about three quarters of them singletons. The chain employs TRBV15 and TRBJ2-3; TRBD2 matches 8 bases. The specimen was PBMCs. The TCR comes from a female donor in good health and CMV-seronegative. The CDR3: CATSSDGLATDTQYF. CDR3 DNA: TGTGCCACCAGCAGCGACGGACTAGCTACAGATACGCAGTATTTT.